This TCR beta chain emerged from a study of T cells after yellow fever vaccination. V was clipped by 6 bases and J by 2 bases; unmatched bases: 11. From germline, CDR1 is DFQATT and CDR2 SNEGSKA (reference sequence). CDR3 length equals 15 residues. This clonotype occurred a few times. UMIs were added to TCR cDNA along with a universal primer site when it was made by 5'RACE template switching. TCRdb called the 5' RACE reads again in MiXCR, with one record for every CDR3 protein. This sample carries some 560,000 distinct CDR3 sequences, roughly 21% of them seen once, and the ten largest clones take 14%.

The chain carries TRBV20-1 and TRBJ2-3, with TRBD1 identical over 7 bases. The clonotype originates from a man aged 30 to 45 who received the YFV17D yellow fever vaccine. Material: PBMCs, obtained 15 days after the yellow fever booster vaccination. CDR3 protein: CSATALGQNTDTQYF. CDR3 sequence (DNA): TGCAGTGCCACGGCCCTGGGACAGAACACAGATACGCAGTATTTT.